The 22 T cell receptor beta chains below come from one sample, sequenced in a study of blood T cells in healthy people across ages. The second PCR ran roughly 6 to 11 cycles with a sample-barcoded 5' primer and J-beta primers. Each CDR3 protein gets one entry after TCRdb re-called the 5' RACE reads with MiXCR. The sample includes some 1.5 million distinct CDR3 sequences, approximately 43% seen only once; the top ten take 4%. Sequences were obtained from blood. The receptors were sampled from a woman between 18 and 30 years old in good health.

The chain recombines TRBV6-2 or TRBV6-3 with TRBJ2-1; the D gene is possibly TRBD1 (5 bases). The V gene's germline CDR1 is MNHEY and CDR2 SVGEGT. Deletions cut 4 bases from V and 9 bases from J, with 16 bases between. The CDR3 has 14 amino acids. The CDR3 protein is CASSWAGKRSEQFF. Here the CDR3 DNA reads TGTGCCAGCAGTTGGGCAGGGAAAAGGTCTGAGCAGTTCTTC.

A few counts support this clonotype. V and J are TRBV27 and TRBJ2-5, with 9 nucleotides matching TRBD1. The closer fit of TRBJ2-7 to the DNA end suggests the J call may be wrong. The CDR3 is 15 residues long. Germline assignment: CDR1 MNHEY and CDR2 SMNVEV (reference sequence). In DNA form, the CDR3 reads TGTGCCAGCAGTTTTGGGGGGACAGGGACGAGCGAGCAGTACTTC. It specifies CASSFGGTGTSEQYF.

CDR3: CASSPRQGERGEQYF. The CDR3 DNA is TGTGCCAGCTCACCACGGCAGGGGGAACGGGGCGAGCAGTACTTC. The chain joins TRBV18 to TRBJ2-7, with 7 bases aligning to TRBD1. Unmatched junction bases numbered 9, after V lost 1 base and J lost 6 bases. The CDR3 runs to 15 residues. Germline V CDR1 and CDR2: KGHSH, LQKENI.

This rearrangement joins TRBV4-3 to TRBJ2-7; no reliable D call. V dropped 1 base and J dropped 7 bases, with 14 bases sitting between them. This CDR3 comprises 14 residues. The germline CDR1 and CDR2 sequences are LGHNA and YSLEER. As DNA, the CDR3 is TGCGCCAGCAGCCAAGGCTACGGCGAGAGGGAGCAGTACTTC. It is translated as CASSQGYGEREQYF.

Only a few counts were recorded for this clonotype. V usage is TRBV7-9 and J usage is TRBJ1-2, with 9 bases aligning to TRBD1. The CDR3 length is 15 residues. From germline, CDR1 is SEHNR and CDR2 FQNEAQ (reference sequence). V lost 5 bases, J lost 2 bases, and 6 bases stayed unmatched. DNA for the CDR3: TGTGCCAGCAGCGCGGGGACAGGGCGAAACTATGGCTACACCTTC. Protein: CASSAGTGRNYGYTF. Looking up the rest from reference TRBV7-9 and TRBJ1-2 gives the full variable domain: DTGVSQNPRHKITKRGQNVTFRCDPISEHNRLYWYRQTLGQGPEFLTYFQNEAQLEKSRLLSDRFSAERPKGSFSTLEIQRTEQGDSAMYLCASSAGTGRNYGYTFGSGTRLTVV.

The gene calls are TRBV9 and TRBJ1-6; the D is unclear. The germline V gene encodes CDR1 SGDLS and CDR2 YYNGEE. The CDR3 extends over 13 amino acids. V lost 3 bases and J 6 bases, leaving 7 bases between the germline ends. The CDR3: CASSELFNSPLHF. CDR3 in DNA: TGTGCCAGCAGCGAACTCTTTAATTCACCCCTCCACTTT. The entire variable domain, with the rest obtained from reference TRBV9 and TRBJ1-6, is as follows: DSGVTQTPKHLITATGQRVTLRCSPRSGDLSVYWYQQSLDQGLQFLIQYYNGEERAKGNILERFSAQQFPDLHSELNLSSLELGDSALYFCASSELFNSPLHFGNGTRLTVT.

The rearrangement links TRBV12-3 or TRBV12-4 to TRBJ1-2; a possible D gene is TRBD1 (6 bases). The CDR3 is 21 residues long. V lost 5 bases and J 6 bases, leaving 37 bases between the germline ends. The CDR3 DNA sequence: TGTGCCAGCAGTGCTCCGGGACACGCTTTTTGGGAGGGCCCAGGCCCAGATGGCTACACCTTC. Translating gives CASSAPGHAFWEGPGPDGYTF.

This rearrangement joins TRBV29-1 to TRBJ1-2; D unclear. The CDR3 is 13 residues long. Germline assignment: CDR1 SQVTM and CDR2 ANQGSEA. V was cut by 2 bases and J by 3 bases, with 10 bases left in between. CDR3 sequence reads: CSVEPAPDYGYTF. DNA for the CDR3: TGCAGCGTTGAACCAGCCCCCGACTATGGCTACACCTTC.

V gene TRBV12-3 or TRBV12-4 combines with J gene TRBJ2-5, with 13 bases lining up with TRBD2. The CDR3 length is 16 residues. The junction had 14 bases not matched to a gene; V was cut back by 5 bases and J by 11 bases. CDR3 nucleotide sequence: TGTGCCAGCAGTCCCGGACTAGCGGGAGTAAGAGATGAGCAGTACTTC. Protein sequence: CASSPGLAGVRDEQYF.

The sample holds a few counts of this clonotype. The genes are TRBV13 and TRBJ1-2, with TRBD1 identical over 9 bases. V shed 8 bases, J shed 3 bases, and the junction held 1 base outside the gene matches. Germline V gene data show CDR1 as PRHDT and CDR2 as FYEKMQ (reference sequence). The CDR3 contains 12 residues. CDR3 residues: CASDRGDYGYTF. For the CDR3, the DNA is TGTGCCAGCGACAGGGGGGACTATGGCTACACCTTC.

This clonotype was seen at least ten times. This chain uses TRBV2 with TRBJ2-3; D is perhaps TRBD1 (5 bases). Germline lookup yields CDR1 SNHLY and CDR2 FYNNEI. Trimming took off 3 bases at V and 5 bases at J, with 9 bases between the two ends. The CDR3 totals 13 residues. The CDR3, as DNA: TGTGCCAGCAGTGAGCAGGGAAGAGATACGCAGTATTTT. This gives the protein CASSEQGRDTQYF.

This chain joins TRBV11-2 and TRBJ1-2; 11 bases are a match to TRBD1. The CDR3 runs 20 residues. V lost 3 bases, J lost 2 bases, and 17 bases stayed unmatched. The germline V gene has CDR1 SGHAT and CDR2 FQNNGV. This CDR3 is CASSLHLGTGGSTGNYGYTF. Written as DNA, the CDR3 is TGTGCCAGCAGCTTGCACCTCGGGACAGGGGGTTCTACTGGGAACTATGGCTACACCTTC.

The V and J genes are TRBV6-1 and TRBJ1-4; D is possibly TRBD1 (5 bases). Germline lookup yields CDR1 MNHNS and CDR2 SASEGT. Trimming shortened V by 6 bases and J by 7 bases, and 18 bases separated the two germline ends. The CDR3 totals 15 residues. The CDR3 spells CASRTTGSSVEKLFF. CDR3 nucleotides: TGTGCCAGCAGGACAACAGGTTCATCTGTTGAAAAACTGTTTTTT.

The CDR3 DNA reads TGTGCCAGCAGCCAAGATGACAATTACAATGAGCAGTTCTTC. Translation gives CASSQDDNYNEQFF. The V and J genes are TRBV3-1 and TRBJ2-1, with D uncertain. The V and J ends lost 0 bases and 4 bases respectively, with 7 bases between them. From germline, CDR1 is LGHDT and CDR2 YNNKEL (reference sequence). The CDR3 runs 14 residues.

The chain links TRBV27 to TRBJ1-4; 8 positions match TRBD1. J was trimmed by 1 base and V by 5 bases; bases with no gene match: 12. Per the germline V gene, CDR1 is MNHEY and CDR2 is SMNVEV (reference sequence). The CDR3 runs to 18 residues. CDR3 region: CASSPGGQGWETNEKLFF. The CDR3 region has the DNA TGTGCCAGCAGTCCTGGAGGACAGGGTTGGGAAACTAATGAAAAACTGTTTTTT.

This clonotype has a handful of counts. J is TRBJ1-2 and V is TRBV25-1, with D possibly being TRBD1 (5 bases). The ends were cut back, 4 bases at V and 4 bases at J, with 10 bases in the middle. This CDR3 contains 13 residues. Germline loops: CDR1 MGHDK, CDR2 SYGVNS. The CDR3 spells CASSGGFAYGYTF. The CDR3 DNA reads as TGTGCCAGCAGTGGGGGGTTTGCCTATGGCTACACCTTC.

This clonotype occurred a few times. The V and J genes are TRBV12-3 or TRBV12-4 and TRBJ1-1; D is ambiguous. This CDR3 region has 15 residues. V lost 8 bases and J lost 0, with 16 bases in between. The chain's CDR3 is CASQSRLTMNTEAFF. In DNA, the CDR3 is TGTGCCAGCCAGTCCCGCCTTACCATGAACACTGAAGCTTTCTTT.

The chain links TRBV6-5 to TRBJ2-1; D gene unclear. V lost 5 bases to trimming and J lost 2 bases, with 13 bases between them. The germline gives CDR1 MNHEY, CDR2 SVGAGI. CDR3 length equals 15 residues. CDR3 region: CASSPRPSTYNEQFF. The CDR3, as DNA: TGTGCCAGCAGTCCCCGCCCGAGCACCTACAATGAGCAGTTCTTC.

The CDR3 spells CASSPSQDRISTDTQYF. The CDR3 DNA follows: TGCGCCAGCAGCCCCTCACAGGACAGGATAAGCACAGATACGCAGTATTTT. The chain joins TRBV4-1 to TRBJ2-3; 7 bases align to TRBD1. Germline assignment: CDR1 MGHRA and CDR2 YSYEKL. J lost 0 bases, V lost 4 bases, and 10 bases had no gene match. The CDR3 extends over 17 amino acids.

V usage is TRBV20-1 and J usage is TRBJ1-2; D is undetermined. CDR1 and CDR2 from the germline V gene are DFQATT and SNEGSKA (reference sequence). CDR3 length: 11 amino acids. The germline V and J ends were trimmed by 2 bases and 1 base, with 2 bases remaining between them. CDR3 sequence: CSARSNYGYTF. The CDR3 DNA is TGCAGTGCTAGAAGTAACTATGGCTACACCTTC.

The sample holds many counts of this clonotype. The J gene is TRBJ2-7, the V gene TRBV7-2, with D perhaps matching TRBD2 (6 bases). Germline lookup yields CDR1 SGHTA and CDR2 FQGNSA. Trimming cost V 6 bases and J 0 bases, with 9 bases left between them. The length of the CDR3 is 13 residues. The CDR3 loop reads CASRLGGSYEQYF. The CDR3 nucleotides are TGTGCCAGCAGGCTCGGGGGCTCCTACGAGCAGTACTTC.

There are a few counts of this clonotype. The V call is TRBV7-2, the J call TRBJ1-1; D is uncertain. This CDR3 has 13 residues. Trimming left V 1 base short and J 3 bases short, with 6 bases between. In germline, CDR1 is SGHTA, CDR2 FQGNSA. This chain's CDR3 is CASSLELDTEAFF. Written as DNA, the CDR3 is TGTGCCAGCAGCTTAGAGCTGGACACTGAAGCTTTCTTT.